Presented here are 19 T cell receptor beta chains from one specimen sequenced in a study of beta chain features in type 1 diabetes. These TCRs' antigens remain unknown. Findings and caveats of the study: The study found moderately but significantly shorter TCRB CDR3s in all four CD4+ subsets of Type 1 diabetes patients.

cDNA synthesis used the whole RNA isolate, giving expressed TCRB sequences. Assay used: immunoSEQ multiplex PCR; TCRdb lists only in-frame clones, some missing. The table has 200,000 to 300,000 clones, 20% seen once. The material sequenced was naive CD4+ T cells from blood. The receptor set was obtained from a woman aged 40 to 49 with type 1 diabetes.

This clone was observed a handful of times. This chain links TRBV9 with TRBJ2-2; 11 bases align to TRBD2. The CDR3 is made up of 18 amino acids. CDR1 is SGDLS and CDR2 is YYNGEE in the germline V gene. Unmatched junction bases numbered 9, after V lost 0 bases and J lost 5 bases. The CDR3 region is CASSVGLAGTAGTGELFF. DNA for the CDR3: TGTGCCAGCAGCGTAGGACTAGCGGGAACAGCCGGGACCGGGGAGCTGTTTTTT.

This clone has more than one count but fewer than ten. This chain uses TRBV29-1 with TRBJ1-2; perhaps TRBD1 as D (5 bases). CDR1 is SQVTM and CDR2 is ANQGSEA in the germline V gene. Trimming pared 8 bases from V and 7 bases from J, leaving 11 bases between. The CDR3 length is 10 residues. The CDR3 DNA is TGCAGCTGCGGGGCGCCTGGCTACACCTTC. It specifies CSCGAPGYTF. The full variable domain, in which reference TRBV29-1 and TRBJ1-2 provide the parts outside the CDR3, is SAVISQKPSRDICQRGTSLTIQCQVDSQVTMMFWYRQQPGQSLTLIATANQGSEATYESGFVIDKFPISRPNLTFSTLTVSNMSPEDSSIYLCSCGAPGYTFGSGTRLTVV.

CDR3 sequence reads: CASSPSSGQLNQPQHF. The CDR3 DNA reads as TGTGCCAGCTCCCCGTCCTCGGGACAGCTCAATCAGCCCCAGCATTTT. The V and J genes are TRBV18 and TRBJ1-5, with TRBD1 matching over 7 bases. The ends lost 6 bases at V and 3 bases at J; junction bases unmatched: 11. Germline CDR1 and CDR2: KGHSH and LQKENI. The CDR3 length is 16 residues. Combining the CDR3 with reference TRBV18 and TRBJ1-5 gives the whole variable domain NAGVMQNPRHLVRRRGQEARLRCSPMKGHSHVYWYRQLPEEGLKFMVYLQKENIIDESGMPKERFSAEFPKEGPSILRIQQVVRGDSAAYFCASSPSSGQLNQPQHFGDGTRLSIL.

This chain uses TRBV28 with TRBJ1-2; a possible D gene is TRBD1 (6 bases). Per the germline V gene, CDR1 is MDHEN and CDR2 is SYDVKM. Trimming stripped 8 bases from V and 0 bases from J, with 10 bases between. The CDR3 consists of 13 residues. The CDR3 sequence: CASERTANYGYTF. The CDR3 nucleotides read TGTGCCAGCGAAAGGACAGCTAACTATGGCTACACCTTC.

The gene calls are TRBV2 and TRBJ1-6, with D perhaps TRBD1 (5 bases). Germline V lookup: CDR1 SNHLY, CDR2 FYNNEI. The CDR3 totals 12 residues. V shed 7 bases and J shed 11 bases, with 12 bases lying between them. The CDR3 sequence: CASITGETPLHF. Here the CDR3 DNA reads TGTGCCAGCATAACAGGAGAGACACCCCTCCACTTT.

The chain combines TRBV6-5 with TRBJ2-7, with D unclear. The germline CDR1 and CDR2 sequences are MNHEY and SVGAGI. The CDR3 covers 13 residues. V gave up 2 bases and J gave up 7 bases, with 12 bases separating them. The CDR3 region has the DNA TGTGCCAGCAGTTACGCCGCCGGTCGGGAGCAGTACTTC. This encodes CASSYAAGREQYF.

This clone was found a few times. V gene TRBV5-1 combines with J gene TRBJ2-7; D might be TRBD2 (6 bases). This CDR3 region has 13 residues. The germline CDR1 and CDR2 sequences are SGHRS and YFSETQ. V was trimmed by 7 bases and J by 5 bases, leaving 16 bases between them. In nucleotides, the CDR3 is TGCGCCAGCCACCGGGAGACGAGCGACGAGCAGTACTTC. It encodes CASHRETSDEQYF.

V gene TRBV5-4 combines with J gene TRBJ1-1; maybe TRBD1 (6 bases). The CDR3 totals 15 residues. V gave up 4 bases and J gave up 4 bases, with 17 bases separating them. The germline V gene encodes CDR1 SGHNT and CDR2 YYREEE (reference sequence). The CDR3 region has the DNA TGTGCCAGCAGCCAAAGACAGGCTTGGGGCACTGAAGCTTTCTTT. Residues: CASSQRQAWGTEAFF.

This clone was seen a few times. V is TRBV5-6 and J is TRBJ1-3, with no clear D. V lost 9 bases and J 0 bases, leaving 13 bases between the germline ends. The length of the CDR3 is 14 residues. Germline assignment: CDR1 SGHDT and CDR2 YYEEEE. CDR3 region: CATSTWSSGNTIYF. The DNA for the CDR3 is TGTGCCACTTCCACATGGAGCTCTGGAAACACCATATATTTT.

The genes are TRBV10-3 and TRBJ1-5; the D gene is possibly TRBD1 (6 bases). This CDR3 region has 17 residues. Germline V gene data show CDR1 as ENHRY and CDR2 as SYGVKD. Trimming stripped 3 bases from V and 4 bases from J, with 19 bases between. The chain's CDR3 is CAISDPVGAQRNQPQHF. CDR3 sequence (DNA): TGTGCCATCAGTGACCCAGTGGGGGCCCAGAGGAATCAGCCCCAGCATTTT.

This clone was seen a handful of times. V is TRBV28 and J is TRBJ2-7; 11 nucleotides match TRBD2. After removal of 5 bases from V and 0 bases from J, the junction contained 3 bases not matched to a gene. Germline V gene lookup returns CDR1 MDHEN and CDR2 SYDVKM. The CDR3 has 15 residues. As DNA, the CDR3 is TGTGCCAGCAGTGGAGGGACTAGCGGCTCCTACGAGCAGTACTTC. It codes for CASSGGTSGSYEQYF.

The chain links TRBV10-3 to TRBJ2-3; D might be TRBD2 (5 bases). V was clipped by 0 bases and J by 2 bases, with 15 bases between them. The V gene's germline CDR1 is ENHRY and CDR2 SYGVKD. The CDR3 runs 17 residues. The CDR3 DNA follows: TGTGCCATCAGTGAGTCGTCGGGAAGGGTGGACACAGATACGCAGTATTTT. It specifies CAISESSGRVDTDTQYF.

This clone was seen a handful of times. The chain recombines TRBV9 with TRBJ2-7; 13 bases match TRBD2. The CDR3 totals 15 residues. J lost 5 bases, V lost 4 bases, and 6 bases had no gene match. Germline V gene sequence: CDR1 SGDLS, CDR2 YYNGEE. The DNA for the CDR3 is TGTGCCAGCAGCTCCCGGACTAGCGGGAGCCACGAGCAGTACTTC. Amino acids: CASSSRTSGSHEQYF. The full variable domain, its missing parts supplied by reference TRBV9 and TRBJ2-7, is DSGVTQTPKHLITATGQRVTLRCSPRSGDLSVYWYQQSLDQGLQFLIQYYNGEERAKGNILERFSAQQFPDLHSELNLSSLELGDSALYFCASSSRTSGSHEQYFGPGTRLTVT.

This clone was counted only a few times. This chain joins TRBV4-3 and TRBJ2-3, with TRBD2 identical over 7 bases. Germline V lookup: CDR1 LGHNA, CDR2 YSLEER. The CDR3 is 18 amino acids. V lost 0 bases, J lost 2 bases, and 11 bases stayed unmatched. The CDR3 region is CASSQDWSSGPPTDTQYF. The CDR3 nucleotides are TGCGCCAGCAGCCAAGATTGGTCTAGCGGCCCCCCCACAGATACGCAGTATTTT.

This clone was detected only a few times. The chain recombines TRBV7-2 with TRBJ2-1; weak D call: TRBD1 (6 bases). The germline V gene encodes CDR1 SGHTA and CDR2 FQGNSA. Deletions cut 3 bases from V and 6 bases from J, with 9 bases between. The CDR3 length is 13 residues. The CDR3 coding sequence is TGTGCCAGCAGCTTGGGACAAATCAATGAGCAGTTCTTC. Translated, it gives CASSLGQINEQFF.

This sequence joins TRBV7-9 and TRBJ1-1; maybe TRBD1 (6 bases). Trimming shortened V by 4 bases and J by 0 bases, and 12 bases separated the two germline ends. The CDR3 spans 15 residues. CDR1 is SEHNR and CDR2 is FQNEAQ in the germline V gene (reference sequence). The CDR3 protein is CASSSLQGLNTEAFF. For the CDR3, the DNA is TGTGCCAGCAGCTCCCTACAGGGATTGAACACTGAAGCTTTCTTT.

The rearrangement uses TRBV29-1 and TRBJ1-2, with 8 bases fitting TRBD1. This CDR3 spans 14 amino acids. The germline gives CDR1 SQVTM, CDR2 ANQGSEA. V lost 6 bases and J lost 2; bases outside the gene matches: 8. The CDR3: CSVLTGGRNYGYTF. The CDR3 DNA reads as TGCAGCGTCCTAACAGGGGGAAGGAACTATGGCTACACCTTC.

This chain joins TRBV18 and TRBJ2-7; no firm D call. The CDR3 runs 13 residues. Trimming cost V 6 bases and J 0 bases, with 9 bases left between them. Per the germline V gene, CDR1 is KGHSH and CDR2 is LQKENI. The CDR3 nucleotides are TGTGCCAGCTCTCAAACAGCCTCCTACGAGCAGTACTTC. This gives the protein CASSQTASYEQYF.

This clone appeared a few times. The rearrangement uses TRBV28 and TRBJ2-7; D ambiguous. The CDR3 runs 14 residues. Germline V gene data show CDR1 as MDHEN and CDR2 as SYDVKM. Trimming took 4 bases from V and 6 from J, leaving 16 bases between them. The CDR3 nucleotides read TGTGCCAGCAGTTCCTCCCTCCGACTTGCCGAGCAGTACTTC. It translates to CASSSSLRLAEQYF. Full variable domain (outside the CDR3, taken from reference TRBV28 and TRBJ2-7): DVKVTQSSRYLVKRTGEKVFLECVQDMDHENMFWYRQDPGLGLRLIYFSYDVKMKEKGDIPEGYSVSREKKERFSLILESASTNQTSMYLCASSSSLRLAEQYFGPGTRLTVT.